This record concerns one T cell receptor beta chain sequence. The antigen is undetermined. Ophthalmopathy donors were characterized by moderate-to-severe activity, CAS of at least 3, NOSPECS of at least 4, and duration under 3 months. The diagnosis was founded upon clinical symptoms, serum thyroxine, TRAb, thyroid ultrasound and orbital computed tomography. This sample was included in a study of Graves' ophthalmopathy and Graves' hyperthyroidism. General study results and limits: Sensitivity reached 55% to 71% and specificity 72% to 80% when the model predicted ophthalmopathy progression.

J gave up 2 bases and V 4 bases, and 10 bases lay outside the gene matches. From germline, CDR1 is KGHDR and CDR2 SFDVKD. The CDR3 has 17 amino acids. Amplification of the TCR beta CDR3 regions used RNA transcripts (as template). First-round RT-PCR with HTBI primers preceded a second-round multiplex PCR. TCRdb recomputed calls from the multiplex PCR reads with MiXCR, one row per CDR3 protein. The table shows about 740,000 distinct CDR3 sequences, with roughly two fifths occurring only once. The chain combines TRBV24-1 with TRBJ1-2; TRBD1 aligns across 9 bases. The specimen was peripheral blood. This clonotype was sampled from an adult man with Graves' ophthalmopathy. CDR3 protein: CATSDPGTGIFNYGYTF. The CDR3 nucleotides read TGTGCCACCAGTGACCCAGGGACAGGGATATTCAACTATGGCTACACCTTC.